These 3 T cell receptor beta chains share one sample of origin, sequenced in a study of blood T cell repertoires in COVID-19. This table comes from immunoSEQ multiplex PCR, and its TCRdb copy is limited to in-frame clones, with some not included. The repertoire includes about 250,000 clones, roughly 86% of them detected once, and roughly 4% sits in the top ten. Specimen: peripheral blood. These receptors originate from a man over 45 with acute or convalescent COVID-19.

The rearrangement uses TRBV25-1 and TRBJ2-3; D remains ambiguous. Germline CDR1 and CDR2: MGHDK and SYGVNS. V gave up 4 bases and J gave up 2 bases, with 16 bases separating them. CDR3 length equals 16 residues. CDR3 amino acids: CASSVQKSAYTDTQYF. The CDR3 coding sequence is TGTGCCAGCAGTGTCCAGAAGAGCGCCTACACAGATACGCAGTATTTT. The entire variable domain, with the rest obtained from reference TRBV25-1 and TRBJ2-3, is as follows: EADIYQTPRYLVIGTGKKITLECSQTMGHDKMYWYQQDPGMELHLIHYSYGVNSTEKGDLSSESTVSRIRTEHFPLTLESARPSHTSQYLCASSVQKSAYTDTQYFGPGTRLTVL.

V usage is TRBV19 and J usage is TRBJ1-4; no firm D call. CDR3 size: 14 residues. Germline CDR1 reads LNHDA; CDR2 reads SQIVND (reference sequence). V was pared by 5 bases and J by 0 bases, with 7 bases between. CDR3 amino acids: CASSLQPTNEKLFF. The CDR3 nucleotides are TGTGCCAGTAGTCTACAGCCAACTAATGAAAAACTGTTTTTT. Full variable domain (rest looked up from reference TRBV19 and TRBJ1-4): DGGITQSPKYLFRKEGQNVTLSCEQNLNHDAMYWYRQDPGQGLRLIYYSQIVNDFQKGDIAEGYSVSREKKESFPLTVTSAQKNPTAFYLCASSLQPTNEKLFFGSGTQLSVL.

The chain employs TRBV5-1 and TRBJ1-2, with D uncertain. Trimming took off 2 bases at V and 2 bases at J, with 10 bases between the two ends. The CDR3 covers 14 residues. The germline CDR1 and CDR2 sequences are SGHRS and YFSETQ. The CDR3 coding sequence is TGCGCCAGCAGCTTTAGCTCCGACAACTATGGCTACACCTTC. This sequence encodes CASSFSSDNYGYTF.